The 22 T cell receptor beta chains below were found in one sample sequenced in a study of blood T cell repertoires in COVID-19 (dated by TCRdb to the early 2020s). Library method: the immunoSEQ multiplex PCR assay. TCRdb's version of the immuneACCESS table is confined to in-frame rearrangements and falls short of the full clone set. An unresolved V gene accounts for under half of the shortfall where checked; the remainder is of unknown origin. The sample profile shows 90,000 to 110,000 clones; 83% of them were found once. Together, the top ten hold 15% to 20% of the sample. The sequenced material came from peripheral blood. Every receptor here comes from a woman aged 55-70 years with acute or convalescent COVID-19.

V usage is TRBV28 and J usage is TRBJ2-3; the D is unclear. The germline gives CDR1 MDHEN, CDR2 SYDVKM. The CDR3 covers 12 residues. Trimming took off 7 bases at V and 4 bases at J, with 9 bases between the two ends. This CDR3 is CASTQAADTQYF. The CDR3 DNA reads TGTGCCAGCACTCAGGCCGCAGATACGCAGTATTTT.

The gene calls are TRBV3-1 (or the pseudogene TRBV3-2) and TRBJ2-1; 9 bases fit TRBD2. The CDR3 length is 14 residues. V shed 8 bases, J shed 8 bases, and the junction held 10 bases outside the gene matches. The germline V gene encodes CDR1 LGHDT and CDR2 YNNKEL (reference sequence). CDR3 residues: CASYGTSRRDEQFF. The CDR3 nucleotides are TGTGCCAGCTACGGGACTAGCCGGAGGGATGAGCAGTTCTTC.

This clone came up a few times. This chain connects TRBV19 to TRBJ2-1; maybe TRBD2 (5 bases). There are 13 residues in the CDR3. The germline V and J ends were trimmed by 0 bases and 6 bases, with 6 bases remaining between them. CDR1 is LNHDA and CDR2 is SQIVND in the germline V gene (reference sequence). CDR3 bases: TGTGCCAGTAGTATAGATCGGGGCAATGAGCAGTTCTTC. Translated, it gives CASSIDRGNEQFF. The variable domain in full, with the rest retrieved from reference TRBV19 and TRBJ2-1, is DGGITQSPKYLFRKEGQNVTLSCEQNLNHDAMYWYRQDPGQGLRLIYYSQIVNDFQKGDIAEGYSVSREKKESFPLTVTSAQKNPTAFYLCASSIDRGNEQFFGPGTRLTVL.

The rearrangement joins TRBV9 to TRBJ1-3; D is uncertain. Between the trimmed V and J ends, which lost 5 bases and 0 bases, there was a span of 9 bases. From germline, CDR1 is SGDLS and CDR2 YYNGEE. The CDR3 is 14 residues long. The CDR3 region is CASSRRSSGNTIYF. CDR3 coding DNA: TGTGCCAGCAGTCGTCGGAGCTCTGGAAACACCATATATTTT.

CDR3 in DNA: TGTGCCAGCACCGCCCAACCGACTAGCGGGCCTAATGAGCAGTTCTTC. As protein: CASTAQPTSGPNEQFF. The chain uses TRBV3-1 (or the pseudogene TRBV3-2) and TRBJ2-1; 10 bases line up with TRBD2. V was pared by 7 bases and J by 7 bases, with 13 bases of the junction left unmatched. Germline values: CDR1 LGHDT, CDR2 YNNKEL (reference sequence). The CDR3 covers 16 residues.

V and J are TRBV3-1 (or the pseudogene TRBV3-2) and TRBJ1-5; 10 bases are shared with TRBD1. The CDR3 loop spans 13 amino acids. With V trimmed by 4 bases and J by 7 bases, 1 base remained unmatched. Germline CDR1 and CDR2: LGHDT and YNNKEL (reference sequence). The CDR3: CASSPGQGQPQHF. The CDR3 DNA is TGTGCCAGCAGCCCGGGACAGGGGCAGCCCCAGCATTTT.

The chain employs TRBV5-4 and TRBJ2-7, with TRBD1 as a possible D gene (5 bases). The germline V gene has CDR1 SGHNT and CDR2 YYREEE (reference sequence). The CDR3 covers 14 residues. Trimming shortened V by 0 bases and J by 1 base, and 8 bases separated the two germline ends. Here the CDR3 DNA reads TGTGCCAGCAGCTTGGGGGGCATGTCCTACGAGCAGTACTTC. Translation: CASSLGGMSYEQYF. Supplemented by reference TRBV5-4 and TRBJ2-7, the full variable domain reads ETGVTQSPTHLIKTRGQQVTLRCSSQSGHNTVSWYQQALGQGPQFIFQYYREEENGRGNFPPRFSGLQFPNYSSELNVNALELDDSALYLCASSLGGMSYEQYFGPGTRLTVT.

V gene TRBV10-3 combines with J gene TRBJ1-6; a possible D gene is TRBD1 (6 bases). Per the germline V gene, CDR1 is ENHRY and CDR2 is SYGVKD. The CDR3 runs to 16 residues. V lost 3 bases and J lost 1, with 10 bases in between. Here the CDR3 DNA reads TGTGCCATCAGTGAAGGGGGAGAGTCCTATAATTCACCCCTCCACTTT. Protein sequence: CAISEGGESYNSPLHF.

V gene TRBV5-8 combines with J gene TRBJ1-2; D perhaps matches TRBD1 (5 bases). Germline V lookup: CDR1 SGHTS, CDR2 YDEGEE. CDR3 size: 15 residues. V lost 2 bases and J lost 0, with 11 bases in between. CDR3 amino acids: CASSFDRNSNYGYTF. The DNA of the CDR3 is TGTGCCAGCAGCTTCGACAGAAACTCTAACTATGGCTACACCTTC.

This chain joins TRBV28 and TRBJ1-1; D might be TRBD1 (6 bases). The V and J ends lost 7 bases and 3 bases respectively, with 15 bases between them. In germline, CDR1 is MDHEN, CDR2 SYDVKM. This CDR3 comprises 14 residues. CDR3 in DNA: TGTGCCAGCACCACAGACAGGATCGACACTGAAGCTTTCTTT. Its translation is CASTTDRIDTEAFF.

CDR3 sequence (DNA): TGTGCCAGCGACGCAGGGCCCCTATACACCATATATTTT. It translates to CASDAGPLYTIYF. The chain has TRBV19 and TRBJ1-3; D is possibly TRBD1 (5 bases). Looked up from germline, CDR1 is LNHDA and CDR2 is SQIVND (reference sequence). V was pared by 9 bases and J by 8 bases, with 17 bases between. The CDR3 has 13 residues.

This chain links TRBV19 with TRBJ1-5; tentative D call: TRBD1 (5 bases). The CDR3 is 15 amino acids. Trimming took off 5 bases at V and 7 bases at J, with 18 bases between the two ends. Looked up from germline, CDR1 is LNHDA and CDR2 is SQIVND (reference sequence). CDR3 sequence: CASSAAVREGQPQHF. The CDR3 bases are TGTGCCAGTAGTGCTGCTGTCAGGGAAGGCCAGCCCCAGCATTTT.

The rearrangement uses TRBV21-1 and TRBJ2-7; TRBD2 was called by the table and not checked on the DNA. TRBV21-1 is a recognized pseudogene. The CDR3 is 17 residues long. In nucleotides, the CDR3 is TGTGCCAGCACCCCGGTTGGGGAGCCGCCAGGAGCCTACGAGCAGTACTTC. This translates into CASTPVGEPPGAYEQYF.

This clone appeared a few times. The V call is TRBV3-1 (or the pseudogene TRBV3-2), the J call TRBJ1-5; D is perhaps TRBD1 (5 bases). The CDR3 length is 17 residues. Trimming left V 3 bases short and J 6 bases short, with 21 bases between. Germline CDR1 reads LGHDT; CDR2 reads YNNKEL (reference sequence). The CDR3 sequence is CASSHRCPWGVAQPQHF. Here the CDR3 DNA reads TGTGCCAGCAGCCACAGATGCCCCTGGGGGGTGGCTCAGCCCCAGCATTTT.

V is TRBV6-6 and J is TRBJ1-1; D not resolved. With 3 bases removed from V and 7 bases from J, the gap between germline ends came to 6 bases. From germline, CDR1 is MNHNY and CDR2 SVGAGI (reference sequence). The CDR3 has 11 residues. Written as DNA, the CDR3 is TGTGCCAGCAGTTATGAGCGTGAAGCTTTCTTT. This translates into CASSYEREAFF.

CDR3 protein: CASSDREFF. CDR3 DNA sequence: TGTGCCAGCAGTGACCGGGAGTTCTTC. The V and J genes are TRBV6-4 and TRBJ2-1; the D is unclear. CDR3 length equals 9 residues. V was clipped by 2 bases and J by 14 bases, with 4 bases between them. From germline, CDR1 is MRHNA and CDR2 SNTAGT.

V usage is TRBV29-1 and J usage is TRBJ2-2; 11 bases map to TRBD2. Germline loops: CDR1 SQVTM, CDR2 ANQGSEA. The junction had 1 base not matched to a gene; V was cut back by 4 bases and J by 6 bases. The CDR3 spans 13 residues. The CDR3 bases are TGCAGCGTTGGGACTAGCGGGTCCGGGGAGCTGTTTTTT. Translation: CSVGTSGSGELFF.

This clone has a single count. This rearrangement joins TRBV7-2 to TRBJ1-5; tentative D call: TRBD1 (5 bases). Between the trimmed V and J ends, which lost 6 bases and 1 base, there was a span of 10 bases. This CDR3 is built from 14 residues. Germline V gene sequence: CDR1 SGHTA, CDR2 FQGNSA. The CDR3 region has the DNA TGTGCCAGCAGGGAGGGGTCGAGCAATCAGCCCCAGCATTTT. Its protein product is CASREGSSNQPQHF.

The count of this clone is one. J is TRBJ2-3 and V is TRBV30; TRBD2 might be the D (5 bases). V lost 5 bases to trimming and J lost 2 bases, with 8 bases between them. This CDR3 is built from 12 residues. Germline V gene lookup returns CDR1 GTSNPN and CDR2 SVGIG (reference sequence). CDR3 in DNA: TGTGCCTGGCGGCGGGCCACAGATACGCAGTATTTT. Its protein product is CAWRRATDTQYF.

The chain carries TRBV19 and TRBJ2-3, with 10 bases lining up with TRBD2. The CDR3 consists of 15 residues. Trimming cost V 3 bases and J 10 bases; bases outside gene matches: 10. CDR1 and CDR2 (germline): LNHDA, SQIVND (reference sequence). DNA of the CDR3: TGTGCCAGTAGTATGGAGCGAGCGGGGGGGCGGTCGCAGTATTTT. Encoded protein: CASSMERAGGRSQYF.

In its sample, this clone was seen once. J is TRBJ2-1 and V is TRBV10-1; 7 positions agree with TRBD2. The CDR3 is 13 amino acids. The V gene's germline CDR1 is WNHNN and CDR2 SYGVQD (reference sequence). J was trimmed by 6 bases and V by 2 bases; bases with no gene match: 1. The CDR3 DNA follows: TGCGCCAGCAGTGAGCCGGGGGGCAATGAGCAGTTCTTC. It translates to CASSEPGGNEQFF.

The V call is TRBV18, the J call TRBJ2-2, with 15 positions matching TRBD2. CDR1 and CDR2 from the germline V gene are KGHSH and LQKENI. The CDR3 is made up of 17 amino acids. J gave up 4 bases and V 6 bases, and 6 bases lay outside the gene matches. This CDR3 is CASSPPGLAGGTGELFF. The CDR3 nucleotides read TGTGCCAGCTCGCCGCCGGGACTAGCGGGAGGCACCGGGGAGCTGTTTTTT.